This T cell receptor beta chain derives from a study of control samples from healthy donors and cancer patients. TCRdb keeps only in-frame clones here, not all; method: immunoSEQ multiplex PCR. The repertoire holds some 41,000 clones, with about 87% as singletons. With 3 bases clipped from V and 4 bases from J, the junction kept 13 bases outside the gene matches. CDR3 length: 17 residues. Germline CDR1 LGHNA, CDR2 YSLEER. The receptor was derived from a woman aged 60 to 75 with lung cancer. This chain links TRBV4-3 with TRBJ1-2; 8 bases map to TRBD1. Sequencing was performed on PBMCs. This chain's CDR3 is CASSQHDRGEASYGYTF. The DNA of the CDR3 is TGCGCCAGCAGCCAGCACGACAGGGGCGAAGCCTCCTATGGCTACACCTTC.